The present TCR beta chain was sequenced within a study of blood T cell repertoires in COVID-19 (dated by TCRdb to the early 2020s). About the study as a whole: The collaborator samples originated in the United States, Italy and Spain and spanned the acute and convalescent phases of COVID-19. The material from the prospective study consisted of cDNA or gDNA derived from T cells, B-cell-depleted T cells, or PBMCs. The dataset comprised deeply sampled blood TCRbeta repertoires from subjects exposed to, actively infected with, or recovered from COVID-19. A freely available public database, intended as a resource for researchers studying the immune response to SARS-CoV-2, is where the repertoires were released. The samples were drawn from the first 160 participants of the ongoing ImmuneRACE study and from roughly 1,300 subjects provided by 6 global collaborators. The sample metadata nearly always contained a de-identified subject ID, COVID-19 status, age in years and sex. Where HLA class I and class II types were available, the types were taken from metadata supplied by the sample provider, not from assay-based typing.

Paper-wide results and their limitations: The amount of clinical and demographic metadata varied by source and participant and was provided uncurated.

TCRbeta CDR3 regions were amplified from genomic DNA by means of the immunoSEQ Assay, a bias-controlled multiplex PCR. The paper's data handling went like this. The number of nucleated cells in each sample was estimated by amplification of reference gene primers within the assay. To quantify the absolute abundance of each unique TCRbeta CDR3 rearrangement, sequence reads were collapsed and filtered. For each sample, productive Simpson clonality was calculated by taking the square root of Simpson's diversity index across productive rearrangements. In its TCRdb copy, this immuneACCESS table keeps in-frame sequences only and misses some clones. Where compared with another copy, unresolved V genes explain less than half of these, and the others have no known cause. The DNA was the basis for D and trimming; V, J and clone size are from that table. This sample holds a few hundred thousand clones; 70% to 90% were observed only once. Jointly, the top ten make up approximately 5.3% of the sample.

As concerns this clone: Which antigen it targets is not known. Per-base qualities were not stored, and no clone one base away is much larger.

Participants in the prospective study were aged about 18 to 95 years, lived in some 24 United States geographic areas, and enrolled through a virtual design. In the prospective study, participants were assigned to cohorts based on the clinical history participants reported in a screening survey and a study questionnaire. Recovered participants in ImmuneRACE Cohort 3 were defined as having two consecutive negative NP/OP PCR tests, clearance from a healthcare professional, or resolution of symptoms. In the prospective study, mobile phlebotomists collected whole blood, serum and a nasopharyngeal or oropharyngeal swab from each participant. Additional blood draws and questionnaires over a 2-month period could optionally be provided by prospective study participants. Blood samples from the prospective study were shipped frozen or at room temperature prior to DNA extraction. Reading the germline V gene gives CDR1 SGHTA and CDR2 FQGTGA. Trimming costs V 3 bases and J 1 base, and their ends lie 8 bases apart. The CDR3 measures 14 amino acids from cysteine to phenylalanine. Left in the record is the CDR3 DNA by itself, 42 bases read in frame from the first base.

Sequenced: PBMCs or T cells enriched from blood (not recorded which). The receptor's source is a woman aged 25 to 39 who had recovered from COVID-19. In this chain, TRBV7-3 is recombined with TRBJ2-3; the D gene is not confidently resolved. CDR3 reads: CASSFRPGTDTQYF. The nucleotide sequence reads TGTGCCAGCAGCTTCCGTCCGGGCACAGATACGCAGTATTTT.